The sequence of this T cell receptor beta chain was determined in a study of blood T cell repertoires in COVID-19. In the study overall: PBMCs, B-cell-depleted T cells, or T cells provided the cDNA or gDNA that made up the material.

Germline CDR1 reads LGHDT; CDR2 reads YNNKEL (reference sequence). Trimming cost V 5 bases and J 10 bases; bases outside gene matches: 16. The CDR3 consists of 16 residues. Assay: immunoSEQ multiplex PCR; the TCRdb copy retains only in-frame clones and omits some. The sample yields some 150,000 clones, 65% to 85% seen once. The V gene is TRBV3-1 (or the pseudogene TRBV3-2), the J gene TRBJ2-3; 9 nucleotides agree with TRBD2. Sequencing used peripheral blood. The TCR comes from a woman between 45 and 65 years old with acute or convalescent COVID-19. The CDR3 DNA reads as TGTGCCAGCAGCTTGCCTGGTGCGGGGGGGCCGTCTCCGCAGTATTTT. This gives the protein CASSLPGAGGPSPQYF.